In this sample, the clone carrying this TCR beta chain turned up a few times. What it binds is not known. Germline CDR1 reads MRHNA; CDR2 reads SNTAGT. The ends lost 0 bases at V and 9 bases at J; junction bases unmatched: 6. This CDR3 spans 15 amino acids. TCRdb processed the 5' RACE reads anew with MiXCR; each CDR3 protein has one entry. The sample holds fewer than 350,000 distinct CDR3 sequences; more than 6.5% are singletons and the top ten take less than 2.5%. The data were obtained in a study of identical twins. Study-level findings and limits: When twins shared out-of-frame alpha sequences, those sequences had excess low generation probability. Carriage of fewer insertions was seen in abundant cord blood beta clonotypes, whereas memory repertoires showed none.

These data were likewise used in another study, on yellow fever vaccine responses in identical twins.

Specimen: memory (CD45RO+) T cells sorted from blood. This sequence joins TRBV6-4 and TRBJ2-1; 9 bases are a match to TRBD2. The clonotype comes from a woman aged 18-29 years in good health. CDR3 sequence (DNA): TGTGCCAGCAGTGACTCGGTCGGGACTAGCAGTGAGCAGTTCTTC. As protein: CASSDSVGTSSEQFF.